The 32 T cell receptor beta chains given below trace back to one sample, sequenced in a study of blood T cell repertoires in COVID-19. The assay was immunoSEQ multiplex PCR, and TCRdb's table has in-frame clones only and misses some. Altogether under 95,000 clones are present, roughly 89% being singletons, with the ten largest covering approximately 5.1%. The sample taken for sequencing was peripheral blood. These TCRs come from a man in his fifties or sixties with acute or convalescent COVID-19.

This clone was counted only a few times. The chain combines TRBV5-6 with TRBJ1-2; TRBD1 agrees at 10 bases. J gave up 8 bases and V 1 base, and 5 bases lay outside the gene matches. CDR1 is SGHDT and CDR2 is YYEEEE in the germline V gene. CDR3 size: 14 residues. CDR3: CASSLRTGGGGYTF. The DNA for the CDR3 is TGTGCCAGCAGCTTGCGGACAGGGGGAGGAGGCTACACCTTC.

This chain connects TRBV4-3 to TRBJ2-1; D may be TRBD2 (5 bases). This CDR3 contains 15 residues. The ends were cut back, 0 bases at V and 9 bases at J, with 15 bases in the middle. CDR1 is LGHNA, CDR2 YSLEER, per germline. This chain's CDR3 is CASSQDRGGPGEQFF. CDR3 nucleotides: TGCGCCAGCAGCCAAGATCGAGGAGGCCCGGGTGAGCAGTTCTTC.

This rearrangement joins TRBV7-2 to TRBJ2-7, with D possibly being TRBD2 (5 bases). The length of the CDR3 is 11 residues. Trimming pared 8 bases from V and 9 bases from J, leaving 14 bases between. Germline loops: CDR1 SGHTA, CDR2 FQGNSA. CDR3 in amino acids: CASAGRERQYF. CDR3 DNA: TGTGCCAGCGCGGGTAGGGAGCGGCAGTACTTC.

The chain combines TRBV6-5 with TRBJ1-1; a possible D gene is TRBD1 (6 bases). This CDR3 spans 14 amino acids. Trimming took 0 bases from V and 5 from J, leaving 10 bases between them. The germline V gene encodes CDR1 MNHEY and CDR2 SVGAGI. The DNA for the CDR3 is TGTGCCAGCAGTTACTCGGGGGGGCAGACTGAAGCTTTCTTT. It specifies CASSYSGGQTEAFF.

The chain employs TRBV7-2 and TRBJ2-2; weak D call: TRBD2 (6 bases). Germline V gives CDR1 SGHTA, CDR2 FQGNSA. The CDR3 has 16 amino acids. The V gene lost 5 bases and the J gene lost 7 bases, with 20 bases spanning the gap. CDR3 nucleotide sequence: TGTGCCAGCAGCCTGCCCGGGGGATCGCCCGGCGGGGAGCTGTTTTTT. Its translation: CASSLPGGSPGGELFF. Looking up the rest from reference TRBV7-2 and TRBJ2-2 gives the full variable domain: GAGVSQSPSNKVTEKGKDVELRCDPISGHTALYWYRQSLGQGLEFLIYFQGNSAPDKSGLPSDRFSAERTGGSVSTLTIQRTQQEDSAVYLCASSLPGGSPGGELFFGEGSRLTVL.

The V call is TRBV11-3, the J call TRBJ1-2; TRBD1 might be the D (5 bases). Trimming stripped 5 bases from V and 4 bases from J, with 11 bases between. Germline V gives CDR1 SGHNT, CDR2 YENEEA. CDR3 size: 13 residues. In DNA, the CDR3 is TGTGCCAGCAGCCTCTTGGGGGGCTATGGCTACACCTTC. Protein: CASSLLGGYGYTF.

This clone was observed a single time. V gene TRBV18 combines with J gene TRBJ1-6; D remains unclear. Trimming pared 6 bases from V and 6 bases from J, leaving 12 bases between. The germline CDR1 and CDR2 sequences are KGHSH and LQKENI. The CDR3 spans 14 residues. The DNA of the CDR3 is TGTGCCAGCTCCCCCCAGGCGCTTAATTCACCCCTCCACTTT. Translation: CASSPQALNSPLHF.

The chain is built from TRBV2 and TRBJ1-5; 7 nucleotides agree with TRBD1. The germline V gene encodes CDR1 SNHLY and CDR2 FYNNEI. The V and J ends lost 4 bases and 4 bases, in that order; junction bases with no gene match: 1. This CDR3 is 13 amino acids long. The CDR3 DNA sequence: TGTGCCAGCAGTGCGACAGGGAATCAGCCCCAGCATTTT. The encoded protein is CASSATGNQPQHF.

This sequence joins TRBV7-2 and TRBJ1-2; D not certain. CDR3 size: 15 residues. Per germline, CDR1 SGHTA and CDR2 FQGNSA. The germline V and J ends were trimmed by 2 bases and 8 bases, with 18 bases remaining between them. The CDR3 region has the DNA TGTGCCAGCAGCTTACCCGGACGGACGCCGGGGGGCTACACCTTC. Translating it yields CASSLPGRTPGGYTF. Supplemented by reference TRBV7-2 and TRBJ1-2, the full variable domain reads GAGVSQSPSNKVTEKGKDVELRCDPISGHTALYWYRQSLGQGLEFLIYFQGNSAPDKSGLPSDRFSAERTGGSVSTLTIQRTQQEDSAVYLCASSLPGRTPGGYTFGSGTRLTVV.

The gene calls are TRBV24-1 and TRBJ1-5; weak D call: TRBD1 (6 bases). V lost 9 bases to trimming and J lost 10 bases, with 21 bases between them. CDR1 KGHDR and CDR2 SFDVKD come from the germline V gene. The CDR3 runs to 14 residues. In DNA form, the CDR3 reads TGTGCCACCTATTACAGGGACCACAATGGACCCCAGCATTTT. Protein sequence: CATYYRDHNGPQHF.

The chain is built from TRBV2 and TRBJ1-5; tentatively, D is TRBD1 (5 bases). The CDR3 sequence is 13 residues long. The V end was cut by 7 bases, the J end by 8 bases, with 15 bases between. From germline, CDR1 is SNHLY and CDR2 FYNNEI. Here the CDR3 DNA reads TGTGCCAGCATCTCTGGGGAGGGGAAGCCCCAGCATTTT. This codes for CASISGEGKPQHF.

The chain carries TRBV3-1 (or the pseudogene TRBV3-2) and TRBJ2-7, with D maybe TRBD2 (6 bases). This CDR3 comprises 14 residues. Germline V lookup: CDR1 LGHDT, CDR2 YNNKEL (reference sequence). Trimming stripped 1 base from V and 6 bases from J, with 13 bases between. The CDR3 DNA follows: TGTGCCAGCAGCCAAGCAACCCGGAGGGCCGAGCAGTACTTC. This translates into CASSQATRRAEQYF.

A single count supports this clone. The rearrangement uses TRBV9 and TRBJ1-2, with 9 bases that match TRBD1. The CDR3 runs 14 residues. V shed 6 bases, J shed 6 bases, and the junction held 9 bases outside the gene matches. Looked up from germline, CDR1 is SGDLS and CDR2 is YYNGEE. For the CDR3, the DNA is TGTGCCAGCACCAGGACAGGGGTGGGTCATGGCTACACCTTC. Amino acid sequence: CASTRTGVGHGYTF.

V and J are TRBV3-1 (or the pseudogene TRBV3-2) and TRBJ1-4; 7 bases map to TRBD1. CDR1 is LGHDT and CDR2 is YNNKEL in the germline V gene (reference sequence). J lost 7 bases, V lost 4 bases, and 12 bases had no gene match. This CDR3 is built from 16 residues. The CDR3 loop reads CASSPTWTGEGEKLFF. CDR3 sequence (DNA): TGTGCCAGCAGCCCCACTTGGACAGGCGAGGGTGAAAAACTGTTTTTT.

The V call is TRBV6-2 or TRBV6-3, the J call TRBJ1-1; D unresolved. The V end lost 5 bases, the J end lost 0 bases, and 7 bases lay between the germline ends. Germline assignment: CDR1 MNHEY and CDR2 SVGEGT. The CDR3 is made up of 13 amino acids. In nucleotides, the CDR3 is TGTGCCAGCAGTGTCAGAATGAACACTGAAGCTTTCTTT. Amino acid sequence: CASSVRMNTEAFF.

The V call is TRBV7-6, the J call TRBJ2-5; TRBD1 aligns across 9 bases. The V and J ends lost 1 base and 4 bases, in that order; junction bases with no gene match: 4. The CDR3 covers 15 residues. Germline lookup yields CDR1 SGHVS and CDR2 FNYEAQ. CDR3 DNA: TGTGCCAGCAGCTTAGAGGGACAGGGATTAGAGACCCAGTACTTC. Translation gives CASSLEGQGLETQYF. The variable domain in full, with the rest retrieved from reference TRBV7-6 and TRBJ2-5, is GAGVSQSPRYKVTKRGQDVALRCDPISGHVSLYWYRQALGQGPEFLTYFNYEAQQDKSGLPNDRFSAERPEGSISTLTIQRTEQRDSAMYRCASSLEGQGLETQYFGPGTRLLVL.

This chain connects TRBV7-3 to TRBJ1-1, with D maybe TRBD1 (5 bases). V was pared by 5 bases and J by 2 bases, with 12 bases between. CDR3 size: 14 residues. CDR1 and CDR2 (germline): SGHTA, FQGTGA. The CDR3 coding sequence is TGTGCCAGCAGCCCTCTTGGGACTAACACTGAAGCTTTCTTT. It specifies CASSPLGTNTEAFF.

This chain uses TRBV7-2 with TRBJ1-2, with D tentatively TRBD1 (5 bases). Germline V lookup: CDR1 SGHTA, CDR2 FQGNSA. The CDR3 runs to 14 residues. Trimming shortened V by 1 base and J by 6 bases, and 12 bases separated the two germline ends. CDR3 amino acids: CASSLGQGGDGYTF. The CDR3, as DNA: TGTGCCAGCAGCTTAGGGCAGGGCGGGGATGGCTACACCTTC.

The chain is built from TRBV19 and TRBJ2-3; D gene uncertain. The CDR3 covers 15 residues. The ends were cut back, 3 bases at V and 1 base at J, with 11 bases in the middle. Germline CDR1 LNHDA, CDR2 SQIVND (reference sequence). CDR3 DNA: TGTGCCAGTAGTATCAATGTAGTGGGCACAGATACGCAGTATTTT. This gives the protein CASSINVVGTDTQYF.

This chain connects TRBV4-3 to TRBJ2-5; the D is unclear. Germline lookup yields CDR1 LGHNA and CDR2 YSLEER. V was shortened by 0 bases and J by 5 bases, with 13 bases between the two germline ends. The CDR3 contains 15 residues. Written as DNA, the CDR3 is TGCGCCAGCAGCCAAGATAGAGGCTTCGGGGAGACCCAGTACTTC. Amino acids: CASSQDRGFGETQYF.

This rearrangement joins TRBV7-2 to TRBJ1-3; 10 nucleotides match TRBD1. The V segment lost 5 bases and the J segment 4 bases; nucleotides outside the gene matches: 8. Germline V gives CDR1 SGHTA, CDR2 FQGNSA. This CDR3 contains 16 residues. CDR3 protein: CASSPRQGAEGNTIYF. The DNA for the CDR3 is TGTGCCAGCAGCCCTCGACAGGGGGCTGAAGGAAACACCATATATTTT.

V usage is TRBV6-1 and J usage is TRBJ1-5; a possible D gene is TRBD1 (6 bases). Trimming removed 0 bases at V and 6 bases at J, with 18 bases between. Germline V gene lookup returns CDR1 MNHNS and CDR2 SASEGT. The CDR3 extends over 17 amino acids. The chain's CDR3 is CASSEASGTPFGQPQHF. The CDR3 bases are TGTGCCAGCAGTGAAGCTTCCGGGACACCCTTTGGTCAGCCCCAGCATTTT.

This clone was found once. The V call is TRBV4-1, the J call TRBJ1-2, with D maybe TRBD1 (6 bases). Germline assignment: CDR1 MGHRA and CDR2 YSYEKL. The length of the CDR3 is 16 residues. V gave up 2 bases and J gave up 1 base, with 14 bases separating them. As DNA, the CDR3 is TGCGCCAGCAGCCAAAAGGGTCAGGGGATTAACTATGGCTACACCTTC. Translated, it gives CASSQKGQGINYGYTF.

The V gene is TRBV21-1, the J gene TRBJ2-6; no DNA check was done on the table's D call, TRBD2. TRBV21-1 has pseudogene status. The CDR3 sequence is 18 residues long. CDR3 protein: CASSKGGPRVTGANVLTF. The CDR3 DNA is TGTGCCAGCAGCAAAGGCGGTCCCCGGGTTACTGGGGCCAACGTCCTGACTTTC.

As for this clone: This CDR3 is also generated by other DNA sequences in the sample. The chain links TRBV19 to TRBJ2-2; perhaps TRBD1 as D (5 bases). Germline CDR1 and CDR2: LNHDA and SQIVND (reference sequence). V was pared by 1 base and J by 1 base, with 7 bases between. The CDR3 runs 15 residues. The CDR3 spells CASSIGQGNTGELFF. DNA for the CDR3: TGTGCCAGTAGTATAGGTCAGGGGAACACCGGGGAGCTGTTTTTT.

The rearrangement uses TRBV6-2 or TRBV6-3 and TRBJ1-2; D not certain. Deletions cut 5 bases from V and 7 bases from J, with 20 bases between. Germline CDR1 MNHEY, CDR2 SVGEGT. This CDR3 has 15 amino acids. CDR3 in amino acids: CASSLRVAGSGGYTF. In nucleotides, the CDR3 is TGTGCCAGCAGTCTACGGGTGGCCGGGTCTGGTGGCTACACCTTC.

The V gene is TRBV6-5, the J gene TRBJ1-1; D possibly corresponds to TRBD1 (6 bases). Germline V CDR1 and CDR2: MNHEY, SVGAGI. The CDR3 totals 15 residues. Trimming removed 6 bases from V and 0 bases from J, with 14 bases in between. The CDR3 region has the DNA TGTGCCAGCAGATTCGAAAGACAGGTGAACACTGAAGCTTTCTTT. This sequence encodes CASRFERQVNTEAFF.

The chain uses TRBV14 and TRBJ1-2; 12 nucleotides align to TRBD1. The CDR3 is 14 residues long. Trimming at V came to 4 bases and at J to 8 bases, leaving 5 bases not matched to a gene. Germline CDR1 and CDR2: SGHDN and FVKESK. CDR3 protein: CASSPGTGGFGYTF. The DNA for the CDR3 is TGTGCCAGCAGCCCTGGGACAGGGGGCTTCGGCTACACCTTC.

This clone was seen more than once but under ten times. CDR3 amino acids: CASSLGEGLTDTQYF. The CDR3 DNA sequence: TGTGCCAGCAGCTTAGGCGAGGGCCTCACAGATACGCAGTATTTT. The chain couples TRBV13 to TRBJ2-3; D might be TRBD2 (5 bases). CDR1 and CDR2 (germline): PRHDT, FYEKMQ (reference sequence). The length of the CDR3 is 15 residues. V lost 0 bases to trimming and J lost 2 bases, with 9 bases between them.

This chain joins TRBV27 and TRBJ2-6; D possibly corresponds to TRBD1 (5 bases). This CDR3 has 14 residues. Trimming shortened V by 5 bases and J by 1 base, and 6 bases separated the two germline ends. Germline CDR1 is MNHEY and CDR2 is SMNVEV (reference sequence). CDR3 region: CASSQGSGANVLTF. The CDR3 DNA reads as TGTGCCAGCAGTCAGGGTTCTGGGGCCAACGTCCTGACTTTC.

CDR3 loop: CASSGRLARTDTQYF. The CDR3 DNA reads TGTGCCAGCAGCGGTCGACTAGCGAGAACAGATACGCAGTATTTT. The V call is TRBV5-4, the J call TRBJ2-3; 8 positions agree with TRBD2. In germline, CDR1 is SGHNT, CDR2 YYREEE (reference sequence). J gave up 3 bases and V 4 bases, and 7 bases lay outside the gene matches. CDR3 length: 15 residues. The whole variable domain, filled in from reference TRBV5-4 and TRBJ2-3, reads ETGVTQSPTHLIKTRGQQVTLRCSSQSGHNTVSWYQQALGQGPQFIFQYYREEENGRGNFPPRFSGLQFPNYSSELNVNALELDDSALYLCASSGRLARTDTQYFGPGTRLTVL.

This chain links TRBV7-9 with TRBJ2-7, with D possibly being TRBD1 (5 bases). V lost 5 bases and J lost 0, with 8 bases in between. The CDR3 runs to 13 residues. CDR1 is SEHNR and CDR2 is FQNEAQ in the germline V gene (reference sequence). This CDR3 reads CASSADISYEQYF. The DNA of the CDR3 is TGTGCCAGCAGCGCGGACATCTCCTACGAGCAGTACTTC. Drawing the rest from reference TRBV7-9 and TRBJ2-7, the complete variable domain is DTGVSQNPRHKITKRGQNVTFRCDPISEHNRLYWYRQTLGQGPEFLTYFQNEAQLEKSRLLSDRFSAERPKGSFSTLEIQRTEQGDSAMYLCASSADISYEQYFGPGTRLTVT.